Listed here is a single TCR beta chain. Antigen: not known. Sequencing was performed with immunoSEQ multiplex PCR; in TCRdb, only in-frame clones are kept and a portion is missing. The data show some 5,000 clones, 70% to 80% seen once. The data are from a study of chemoradiotherapy in HPV16-positive cancers. Notes on the study in general: HPV-specific T cells were functionally defined from only a couple of HPV16-positive patients.

Looked up from germline, CDR1 is GTSNPN and CDR2 is SVGIG (reference sequence). The CDR3 loop spans 13 amino acids. The ends were cut back, 4 bases at V and 1 base at J, with 10 bases in the middle. Sequences were derived from tumor tissue, sampled from a patient who underwent chemoradiotherapy. This TCR came from a human donor with HPV-associated anogenital cancer. The chain combines TRBV30 with TRBJ1-1; D is unclear. CDR3 nucleotides: TGTGCCTGGAAAAAAAGACCGAACACTGAAGCTTTCTTT. Protein product: CAWKKRPNTEAFF.